These 30 T cell receptor beta chains were sequenced from one sample in a study of cytomegalovirus exposure and HLA in healthy donors. The study ran its PCR with 60 Vbeta and 13 Jbeta primers. Sequenced by immunoSEQ multiplex PCR; TCRdb stores in-frame clones only, minus some. This sample carries roughly 190,000 clones, more than 75% of them seen once, and the ten largest clones take 11% to 15%. Sequencing was carried out using PBMCs. These receptors were taken from a woman aged 25 to 39 in good health and CMV-seropositive.

This chain joins TRBV7-2 and TRBJ2-6, with D maybe TRBD2 (5 bases). Germline assignment: CDR1 SGHTA and CDR2 FQGNSA. This CDR3 contains 15 residues. V lost 2 bases, J lost 0 bases, and 5 bases lay in between. For the CDR3, the DNA is TGTGCCAGCAGCTTACGGGGCTCTGGGGCCAACGTCCTGACTTTC. Its protein is CASSLRGSGANVLTF.

This sequence joins TRBV19 and TRBJ2-5, with 9 bases lining up with TRBD2. With 4 bases clipped from V and 4 bases from J, the junction kept 7 bases outside the gene matches. The CDR3 contains 15 residues. Germline V gives CDR1 LNHDA, CDR2 SQIVND (reference sequence). The CDR3 sequence: CASSRGTSPRETQYF. The CDR3 region has the DNA TGTGCCAGTAGTAGAGGGACTAGCCCCAGAGAGACCCAGTACTTC.

The CDR3 here is CASSRPGLNQPQHF. In DNA, the CDR3 is TGTGCCAGCAGTAGGCCAGGGCTCAATCAGCCCCAGCATTTT. The V call is TRBV25-1, the J call TRBJ1-5, with a weak D call TRBD1 (5 bases). In germline, CDR1 is MGHDK, CDR2 SYGVNS. The CDR3 runs 14 residues. V was clipped by 5 bases and J by 3 bases, with 11 bases between them.

The genes are TRBV30 and TRBJ1-4; D possibly corresponds to TRBD1 (6 bases). V lost 0 bases to trimming and J lost 8 bases, with 13 bases between them. Per germline, CDR1 GTSNPN and CDR2 SVGIG (reference sequence). This CDR3 has 14 residues. CDR3 protein: CAWSVVGGDEKLFF. CDR3 nucleotide sequence: TGTGCCTGGAGTGTTGTAGGGGGAGACGAAAAACTGTTTTTT.

In its sample, this clone was seen once. This sequence joins TRBV6-1 and TRBJ1-2; D remains unclear. This CDR3 is 12 amino acids long. Trimming cost V 5 bases and J 3 bases, with 7 bases left between them. Germline CDR1 is MNHNS and CDR2 is SASEGT. CDR3 DNA: TGTGCCAGCAGTTCGGGAGACTATGGCTACACCTTC. Translating it yields CASSSGDYGYTF.

This chain uses TRBV28 with TRBJ2-1, with 10 bases fitting TRBD2. CDR3 length equals 16 residues. The J segment lost 3 bases and the V segment lost 5 bases, leaving 7 bases of the junction unmatched. The germline CDR1 and CDR2 sequences are MDHEN and SYDVKM. The CDR3 sequence is CASSAAGTSDYNEQFF. The CDR3 nucleotides read TGTGCCAGCAGTGCAGCCGGGACTAGCGACTACAATGAGCAGTTCTTC.

V gene TRBV7-9 combines with J gene TRBJ1-1, with D hard to call. The V end was cut by 8 bases, the J end by 4 bases, with 14 bases between. The germline V gene encodes CDR1 SEHNR and CDR2 FQNEAQ (reference sequence). This CDR3 has 13 residues. CDR3 sequence: CASLLRRGTEAFF. The CDR3 DNA reads TGTGCCAGCCTACTCAGACGAGGCACTGAAGCTTTCTTT.

This clone occurred a few times. V is TRBV5-1 and J is TRBJ1-1; TRBD1 matches at 7 bases. V lost 2 bases, J lost 7 bases, and 5 bases stayed unmatched. This CDR3 comprises 13 residues. Germline V gives CDR1 SGHRS, CDR2 YFSETQ. CDR3 protein: CASSLRTGREAFF. CDR3 DNA sequence: TGCGCCAGCAGCTTACGGACAGGCCGTGAAGCTTTCTTT.

J is TRBJ2-7 and V is TRBV5-1, with TRBD1 as a possible D gene (6 bases). There are 16 residues in the CDR3. Between the trimmed V and J ends, which lost 0 bases and 6 bases, there was a span of 19 bases. The germline V gene has CDR1 SGHRS and CDR2 YFSETQ. CDR3: CASSLEGAGEIGEQYF. The CDR3 nucleotides read TGCGCCAGCAGCTTGGAAGGGGCAGGGGAGATCGGCGAGCAGTACTTC. Full variable domain (missing parts from reference TRBV5-1 and TRBJ2-7): KAGVTQTPRYLIKTRGQQVTLSCSPISGHRSVSWYQQTPGQGLQFLFEYFSETQRNKGNFPGRFSGRQFSNSRSEMNVSTLELGDSALYLCASSLEGAGEIGEQYFGPGTRLTVT.

CDR3 sequence reads: CASSSNGQGPGDTEAFF. The CDR3, as DNA: TGTGCCAGTAGTTCCAATGGACAGGGGCCCGGGGACACTGAAGCTTTCTTT. This sequence joins TRBV19 and TRBJ1-1, with 9 bases that match TRBD1. V lost 5 bases to trimming and J lost 3 bases; unmatched junction nucleotides: 13. The germline V gene has CDR1 LNHDA and CDR2 SQIVND (reference sequence). CDR3 length equals 17 residues.

This clone came up once. The J gene is TRBJ1-4, the V gene TRBV4-1; TRBD1 matches at 10 bases. Germline values: CDR1 MGHRA, CDR2 YSYEKL. The CDR3 runs 15 residues. With 0 bases clipped from V and 7 bases from J, the junction kept 2 bases outside the gene matches. CDR3: CASSQDGTGAEKLFF. The CDR3 coding sequence is TGCGCCAGCAGCCAAGACGGGACAGGGGCTGAAAAACTGTTTTTT.

This sequence joins TRBV28 and TRBJ2-1; D unclear. CDR1 and CDR2 (germline): MDHEN, SYDVKM. Between the trimmed V and J ends, which lost 8 bases and 3 bases, there was a span of 17 bases. This CDR3 has 15 residues. In DNA form, the CDR3 reads TGTGCCAGCCAGTCACCCGAATCGGGCTACAATGAGCAGTTCTTC. This translates into CASQSPESGYNEQFF.

The chain joins TRBV28 to TRBJ2-5, with D perhaps matching TRBD1 (5 bases). The V end lost 3 bases, the J end lost 2 bases, and 19 bases lay between the germline ends. This CDR3 comprises 17 residues. CDR1 and CDR2 from the germline V gene are MDHEN and SYDVKM. CDR3 nucleotides: TGTGCCAGCAGTTTTCGGCAGGGAAGTTTAGTGCAAGAGACCCAGTACTTC. It is translated as CASSFRQGSLVQETQYF.

This clone was seen only a few times. V gene TRBV2 combines with J gene TRBJ2-2; the D gene is possibly TRBD1 (6 bases). The germline gives CDR1 SNHLY, CDR2 FYNNEI. The germline V and J ends were trimmed by 7 bases and 0 bases, with 9 bases remaining between them. The CDR3 is made up of 14 amino acids. The CDR3 DNA sequence: TGTGCCAGCAAAGGGACAACGAACACCGGGGAGCTGTTTTTT. It specifies CASKGTTNTGELFF.

A single count supports this clone. This sequence joins TRBV7-6 and TRBJ2-5, with TRBD2 matching over 9 bases. Unmatched junction bases numbered 6, after V lost 5 bases and J lost 2 bases. The CDR3 spans 15 residues. Per the germline V gene, CDR1 is SGHVS and CDR2 is FNYEAQ. DNA of the CDR3: TGTGCCAGCAGCAGTAGACTAGCGGCGCAAGAGACCCAGTACTTC. Protein sequence: CASSSRLAAQETQYF.

The chain joins TRBV18 to TRBJ2-7, with 10 nucleotides matching TRBD1. V lost 3 bases to trimming and J lost 3 bases; unmatched junction nucleotides: 5. Germline V lookup: CDR1 KGHSH, CDR2 LQKENI. This CDR3 comprises 15 residues. CDR3 nucleotide sequence: TGTGCCAGCTCACCGTCGGGACAGGGGAGCTACGAGCAGTACTTC. It specifies CASSPSGQGSYEQYF.

This clone was found once. The chain links TRBV11-3 to TRBJ2-7, with D hard to call. CDR3 length: 12 residues. CDR1 is SGHNT and CDR2 is YENEEA in the germline V gene. The germline V and J ends were trimmed by 1 base and 9 bases, with 10 bases remaining between them. CDR3 bases: TGTGCCAGCAGCTTAGTACCGCCGGGGCAGTACTTC. Amino acids: CASSLVPPGQYF.

The V gene is TRBV28, the J gene TRBJ2-7, with TRBD2 identical over 8 bases. J gave up 5 bases and V 6 bases, and 9 bases lay outside the gene matches. CDR3 length: 14 residues. Germline CDR1 is MDHEN and CDR2 is SYDVKM. CDR3: CASSPGLGPHEQYF. CDR3 DNA: TGTGCCAGCAGCCCGGGACTAGGGCCGCACGAGCAGTACTTC. Complete variable domain (other parts from reference TRBV28 and TRBJ2-7): DVKVTQSSRYLVKRTGEKVFLECVQDMDHENMFWYRQDPGLGLRLIYFSYDVKMKEKGDIPEGYSVSREKKERFSLILESASTNQTSMYLCASSPGLGPHEQYFGPGTRLTVT.

V and J are TRBV18 and TRBJ2-7; weak D call: TRBD2 (5 bases). Between the trimmed V and J ends, which lost 4 bases and 3 bases, there was a span of 16 bases. Germline V gene lookup returns CDR1 KGHSH and CDR2 LQKENI. This CDR3 has 15 amino acids. The CDR3 region is CASSQTRDFIYEQYF. The CDR3 region has the DNA TGTGCCAGCTCACAGACCCGGGATTTCATCTACGAGCAGTACTTC.

The chain links TRBV30 to TRBJ1-2; a weak D match, TRBD1 (5 bases). Germline lookup yields CDR1 GTSNPN and CDR2 SVGIG (reference sequence). Trimming left V 2 bases short and J 4 bases short, with 11 bases between. The CDR3 sequence is 13 residues long. The CDR3: CAWSFSDSYGYTF. The DNA of the CDR3 is TGTGCCTGGAGTTTCTCCGACAGCTATGGCTACACCTTC.

The V call is TRBV2, the J call TRBJ1-4; 9 bases are a match to TRBD1. The germline CDR1 and CDR2 sequences are SNHLY and FYNNEI. Trimming took 5 bases from V and 7 from J; bases not matched to a gene: 5. The CDR3 is 14 amino acids. Here the CDR3 reads CASSHRGRAEKLFF. The CDR3 nucleotides are TGTGCCAGCAGTCACAGGGGGCGCGCTGAAAAACTGTTTTTT.

V gene TRBV28 combines with J gene TRBJ2-1; 13 nucleotides agree with TRBD2. The germline V gene encodes CDR1 MDHEN and CDR2 SYDVKM. This CDR3 has 17 amino acids. V gave up 6 bases and J gave up 0 bases; unmatched junction bases: 5. The CDR3, as DNA: TGTGCCAGCAGCGGGACTAGCGGGACTAGCTCCTACAATGAGCAGTTCTTC. Translated, it gives CASSGTSGTSSYNEQFF.

The rearrangement uses TRBV19 and TRBJ2-3; TRBD2 matches at 7 bases. Germline trimming cut 6 bases from V and 1 base from J; bases unmatched to any gene: 4. In germline, CDR1 is LNHDA, CDR2 SQIVND (reference sequence). This CDR3 has 14 amino acids. CDR3 sequence reads: CASRAGRRTDTQYF. CDR3 DNA: TGTGCCAGTAGAGCGGGGAGGCGCACAGATACGCAGTATTTT. The whole variable domain, filled in from reference TRBV19 and TRBJ2-3, reads DGGITQSPKYLFRKEGQNVTLSCEQNLNHDAMYWYRQDPGQGLRLIYYSQIVNDFQKGDIAEGYSVSREKKESFPLTVTSAQKNPTAFYLCASRAGRRTDTQYFGPGTRLTVL.

A few counts support this clone. The genes are TRBV6-6 and TRBJ2-7; 8 positions match TRBD1. The CDR3 has 16 amino acids. Trimming cost V 2 bases and J 4 bases; bases outside gene matches: 10. Germline CDR1 MNHNY, CDR2 SVGAGI (reference sequence). CDR3 sequence (DNA): TGTGCCAGCAGTTACCCAGAAGACAGGGGCGGATACGAGCAGTACTTC. It specifies CASSYPEDRGGYEQYF.

This chain links TRBV30 with TRBJ2-7, with 10 bases identical to TRBD1. The trim removed 1 base at V and 4 bases at J, leaving 4 bases unmatched. The CDR3 is made up of 14 amino acids. Germline V gives CDR1 GTSNPN, CDR2 SVGIG (reference sequence). The CDR3 sequence is CAWSGGTGEYEQYF. CDR3 sequence (DNA): TGTGCCTGGAGTGGAGGGACAGGGGAGTACGAGCAGTACTTC.

The rearrangement uses TRBV5-6 and TRBJ2-5; D uncertain. The V end lost 0 bases, the J end lost 5 bases, and 8 bases lay between the germline ends. Germline assignment: CDR1 SGHDT and CDR2 YYEEEE. The CDR3 sequence is 13 residues long. The CDR3, as DNA: TGTGCCAGCAGCTTGGTGAACGAGGAGACCCAGTACTTC. Its translation: CASSLVNEETQYF. The complete variable domain, with remaining parts taken from reference TRBV5-6 and TRBJ2-5, reads DAGVTQSPTHLIKTRGQQVTLRCSPKSGHDTVSWYQQALGQGPQFIFQYYEEEERQRGNFPDRFSGHQFPNYSSELNVNALLLGDSALYLCASSLVNEETQYFGPGTRLLVL.

The V call is TRBV19, the J call TRBJ2-3, with TRBD2 as a possible D gene (6 bases). V was shortened by 8 bases and J by 9 bases, with 24 bases between the two germline ends. CDR1 LNHDA and CDR2 SQIVND come from the germline V gene (reference sequence). The CDR3 contains 15 residues. CDR3 residues: CASGMSTGSIRTQYF. The CDR3 bases are TGTGCCAGTGGGATGTCCACCGGGAGTATTAGGACGCAGTATTTT.

V usage is TRBV11-3 and J usage is TRBJ2-1, with D unresolved. From germline, CDR1 is SGHNT and CDR2 YENEEA. The CDR3 extends over 11 amino acids. Trimming stripped 2 bases from V and 7 bases from J, with 3 bases between. CDR3 region: CASSLTNEQFF. DNA for the CDR3: TGTGCCAGCAGCTTAACTAATGAGCAGTTCTTC.

V is TRBV7-9 and J is TRBJ2-7; D is perhaps TRBD2 (6 bases). The germline V gene has CDR1 SEHNR and CDR2 FQNEAQ (reference sequence). The V end lost 0 bases, the J end lost 4 bases, and 10 bases lay between the germline ends. The CDR3 has 14 amino acids. The CDR3 loop is CASSLATRGYEQYF. The CDR3 DNA follows: TGTGCCAGCAGCTTAGCGACTAGGGGTTACGAGCAGTACTTC.

V is TRBV28 and J is TRBJ1-6, with D possibly being TRBD1 (6 bases). From germline, CDR1 is MDHEN and CDR2 SYDVKM. The CDR3 consists of 15 residues. V gave up 5 bases and J gave up 7 bases, with 15 bases separating them. CDR3 loop: CASSPSQGENSPLHF. Written as DNA, the CDR3 is TGTGCCAGCAGTCCGTCACAGGGAGAAAATTCACCCCTCCACTTT. The full variable domain, completed using reference TRBV28 and TRBJ1-6, is DVKVTQSSRYLVKRTGEKVFLECVQDMDHENMFWYRQDPGLGLRLIYFSYDVKMKEKGDIPEGYSVSREKKERFSLILESASTNQTSMYLCASSPSQGENSPLHFGNGTRLTVT.